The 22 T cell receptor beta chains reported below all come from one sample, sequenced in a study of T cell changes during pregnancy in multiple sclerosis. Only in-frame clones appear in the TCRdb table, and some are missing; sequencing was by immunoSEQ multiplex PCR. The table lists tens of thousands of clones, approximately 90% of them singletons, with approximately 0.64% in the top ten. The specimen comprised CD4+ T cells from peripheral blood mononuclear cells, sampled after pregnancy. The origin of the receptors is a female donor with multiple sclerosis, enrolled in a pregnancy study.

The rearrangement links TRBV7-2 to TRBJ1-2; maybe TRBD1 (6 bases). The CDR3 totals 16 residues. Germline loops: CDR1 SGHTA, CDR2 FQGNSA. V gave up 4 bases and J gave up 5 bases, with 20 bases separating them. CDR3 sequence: CASSYYAAGDRYGYTF. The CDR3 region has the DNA TGTGCCAGCAGCTACTACGCGGCAGGGGATAGGTATGGCTACACCTTC.

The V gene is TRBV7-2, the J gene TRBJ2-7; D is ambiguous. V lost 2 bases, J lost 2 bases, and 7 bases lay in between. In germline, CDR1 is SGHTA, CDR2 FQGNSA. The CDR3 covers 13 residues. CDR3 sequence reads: CASSLYRAYEQYF. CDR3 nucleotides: TGTGCCAGCAGCTTATACCGGGCCTACGAGCAGTACTTC. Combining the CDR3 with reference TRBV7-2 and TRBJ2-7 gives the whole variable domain GAGVSQSPSNKVTEKGKDVELRCDPISGHTALYWYRQSLGQGLEFLIYFQGNSAPDKSGLPSDRFSAERTGGSVSTLTIQRTQQEDSAVYLCASSLYRAYEQYFGPGTRLTVT.

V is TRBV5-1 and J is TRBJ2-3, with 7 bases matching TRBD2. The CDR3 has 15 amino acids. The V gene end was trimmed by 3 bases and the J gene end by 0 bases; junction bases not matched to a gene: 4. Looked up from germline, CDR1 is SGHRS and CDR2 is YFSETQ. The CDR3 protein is CASSSPRGSTDTQYF. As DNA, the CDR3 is TGCGCCAGCAGCTCCCCGCGGGGGAGCACAGATACGCAGTATTTT. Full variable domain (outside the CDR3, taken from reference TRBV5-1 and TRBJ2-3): KAGVTQTPRYLIKTRGQQVTLSCSPISGHRSVSWYQQTPGQGLQFLFEYFSETQRNKGNFPGRFSGRQFSNSRSEMNVSTLELGDSALYLCASSSPRGSTDTQYFGPGTRLTVL.

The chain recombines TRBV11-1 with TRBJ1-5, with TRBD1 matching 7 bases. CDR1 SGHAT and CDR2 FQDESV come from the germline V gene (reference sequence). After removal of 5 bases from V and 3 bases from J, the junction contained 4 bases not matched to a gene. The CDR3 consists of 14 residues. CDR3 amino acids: CASSQDRANQPQHF. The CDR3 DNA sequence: TGTGCCAGCAGCCAAGACAGGGCCAATCAGCCCCAGCATTTT.

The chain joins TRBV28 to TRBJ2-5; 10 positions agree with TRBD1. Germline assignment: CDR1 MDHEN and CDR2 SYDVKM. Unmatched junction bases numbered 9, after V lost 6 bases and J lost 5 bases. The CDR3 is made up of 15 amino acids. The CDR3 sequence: CASRKDRGREETQYF. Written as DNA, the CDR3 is TGTGCCAGCAGGAAAGACAGGGGGCGCGAGGAGACCCAGTACTTC.

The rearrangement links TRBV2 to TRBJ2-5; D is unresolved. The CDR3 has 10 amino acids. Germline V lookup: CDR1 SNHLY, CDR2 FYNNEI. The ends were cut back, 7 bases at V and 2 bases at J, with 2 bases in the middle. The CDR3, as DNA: TGTGCCAGCACGCAAGAGACCCAGTACTTC. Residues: CASTQETQYF.

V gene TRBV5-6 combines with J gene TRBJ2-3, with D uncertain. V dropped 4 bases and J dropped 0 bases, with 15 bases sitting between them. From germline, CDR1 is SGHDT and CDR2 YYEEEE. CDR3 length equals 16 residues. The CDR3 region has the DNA TGTGCCAGCAGCGGATGGAACAGAGCTAGCACAGATACGCAGTATTTT. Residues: CASSGWNRASTDTQYF.

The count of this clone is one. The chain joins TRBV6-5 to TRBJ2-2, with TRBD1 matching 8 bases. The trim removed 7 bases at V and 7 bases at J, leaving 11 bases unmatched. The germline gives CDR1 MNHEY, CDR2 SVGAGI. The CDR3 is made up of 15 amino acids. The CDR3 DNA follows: TGTGCCAGCACCAAGTCAGGGGGCCTGGGCGGGGAGCTGTTTTTT. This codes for CASTKSGGLGGELFF.

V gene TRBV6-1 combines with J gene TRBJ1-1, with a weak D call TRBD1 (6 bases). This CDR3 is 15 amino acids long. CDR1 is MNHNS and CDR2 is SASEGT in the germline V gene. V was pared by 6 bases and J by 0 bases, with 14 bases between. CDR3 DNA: TGTGCCAGCAGGGGGGCAGGGGCCGTGAACACTGAAGCTTTCTTT. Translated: CASRGAGAVNTEAFF.

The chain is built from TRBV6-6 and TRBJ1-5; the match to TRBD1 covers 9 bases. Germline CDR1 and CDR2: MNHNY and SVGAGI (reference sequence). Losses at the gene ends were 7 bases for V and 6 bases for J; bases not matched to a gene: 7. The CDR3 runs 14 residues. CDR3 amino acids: CASILTGGTQPQHF. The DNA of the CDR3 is TGTGCCAGCATTTTGACAGGGGGAACTCAGCCCCAGCATTTT.

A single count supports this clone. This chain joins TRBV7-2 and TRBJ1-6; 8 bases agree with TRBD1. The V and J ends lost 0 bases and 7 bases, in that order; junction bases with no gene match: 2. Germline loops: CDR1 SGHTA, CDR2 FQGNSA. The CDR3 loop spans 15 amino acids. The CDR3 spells CASSLAGQGNSPLHF. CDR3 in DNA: TGTGCCAGCAGCTTAGCTGGACAGGGCAATTCACCCCTCCACTTT.

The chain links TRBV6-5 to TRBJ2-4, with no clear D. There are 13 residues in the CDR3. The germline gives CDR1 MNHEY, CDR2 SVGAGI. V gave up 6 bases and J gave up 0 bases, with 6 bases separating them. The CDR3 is CASRELAKNIQYF. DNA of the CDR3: TGTGCCAGCAGGGAGCTAGCCAAAAACATTCAGTACTTC.

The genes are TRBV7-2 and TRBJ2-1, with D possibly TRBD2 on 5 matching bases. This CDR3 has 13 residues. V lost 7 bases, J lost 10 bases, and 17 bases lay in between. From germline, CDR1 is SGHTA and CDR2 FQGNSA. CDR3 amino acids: CASKASGYLEQFF. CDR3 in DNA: TGTGCCAGCAAGGCAAGCGGCTACCTCGAGCAGTTCTTC.

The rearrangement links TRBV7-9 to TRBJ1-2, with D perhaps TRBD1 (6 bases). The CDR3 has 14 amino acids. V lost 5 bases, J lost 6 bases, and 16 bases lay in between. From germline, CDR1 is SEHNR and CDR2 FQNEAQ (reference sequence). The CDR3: CASSLNREPHGYTF. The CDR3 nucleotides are TGTGCCAGCAGCCTAAACAGGGAGCCCCATGGCTACACCTTC.

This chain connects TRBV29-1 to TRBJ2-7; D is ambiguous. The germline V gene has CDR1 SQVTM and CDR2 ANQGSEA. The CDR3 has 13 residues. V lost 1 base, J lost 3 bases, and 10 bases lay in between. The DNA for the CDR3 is TGCAGCGTTGAAGTACAGAGTAGCTACGAGCAGTACTTC. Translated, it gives CSVEVQSSYEQYF.

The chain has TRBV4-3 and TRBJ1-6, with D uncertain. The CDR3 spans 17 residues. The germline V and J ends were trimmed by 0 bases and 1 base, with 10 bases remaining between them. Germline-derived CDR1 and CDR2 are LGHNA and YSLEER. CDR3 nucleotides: TGCGCCAGCAGCCAAGATCGAGCGGGGTCCTATAATTCACCCCTCCACTTT. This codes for CASSQDRAGSYNSPLHF.

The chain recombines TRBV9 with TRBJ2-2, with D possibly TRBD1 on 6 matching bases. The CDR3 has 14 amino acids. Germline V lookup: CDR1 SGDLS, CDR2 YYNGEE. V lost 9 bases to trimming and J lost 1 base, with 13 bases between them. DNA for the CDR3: TGTGCCACTCAGGGGCCAGGGAACACCGGGGAGCTGTTTTTT. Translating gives CATQGPGNTGELFF.

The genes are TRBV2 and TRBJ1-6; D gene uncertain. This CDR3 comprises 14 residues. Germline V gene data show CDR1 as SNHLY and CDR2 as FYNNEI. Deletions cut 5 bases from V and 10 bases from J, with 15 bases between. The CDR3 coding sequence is TGTGCCAGCAGTTCGGTAATTAAGAACTCACCCCTCCACTTT. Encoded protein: CASSSVIKNSPLHF.

The CDR3 DNA follows: TGTGCCAGCAGCTTAGGTCAAGGGGGGGGCCGGGAGACCCAGTACTTC. It encodes CASSLGQGGGRETQYF. The genes are TRBV7-2 and TRBJ2-5, with D possibly TRBD2 on 7 matching bases. CDR1 SGHTA and CDR2 FQGNSA come from the germline V gene. V lost 1 base to trimming and J lost 5 bases, with 17 bases between them. The CDR3 is 16 residues long.

The CDR3 sequence is CASSDQGQGAGYGYTF. The CDR3 DNA reads TGTGCCAGCAGTGATCAGGGACAGGGGGCGGGATATGGCTACACCTTC. The V gene is TRBV6-4, the J gene TRBJ1-2; the match to TRBD1 covers 12 bases. CDR3 length: 16 amino acids. V lost 3 bases, J lost 5 bases, and 7 bases stayed unmatched. CDR1 and CDR2 (germline): MRHNA, SNTAGT.

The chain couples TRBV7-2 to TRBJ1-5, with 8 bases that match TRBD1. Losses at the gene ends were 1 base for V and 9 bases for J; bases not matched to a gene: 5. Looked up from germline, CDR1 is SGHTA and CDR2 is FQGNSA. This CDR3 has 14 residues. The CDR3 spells CASSLGTGSRPQHF. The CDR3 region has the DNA TGTGCCAGCAGCTTAGGGACAGGGTCCCGGCCCCAGCATTTT. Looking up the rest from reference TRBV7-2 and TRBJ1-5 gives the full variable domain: GAGVSQSPSNKVTEKGKDVELRCDPISGHTALYWYRQSLGQGLEFLIYFQGNSAPDKSGLPSDRFSAERTGGSVSTLTIQRTQQEDSAVYLCASSLGTGSRPQHFGDGTRLSIL.

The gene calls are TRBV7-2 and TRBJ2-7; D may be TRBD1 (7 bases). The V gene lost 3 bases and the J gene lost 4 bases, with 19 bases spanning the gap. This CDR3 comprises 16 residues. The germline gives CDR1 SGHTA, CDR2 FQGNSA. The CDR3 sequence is CASSFLGGGGGYEQYF. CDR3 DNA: TGTGCCAGCAGCTTCCTTGGAGGGGGCGGTGGTTACGAGCAGTACTTC.